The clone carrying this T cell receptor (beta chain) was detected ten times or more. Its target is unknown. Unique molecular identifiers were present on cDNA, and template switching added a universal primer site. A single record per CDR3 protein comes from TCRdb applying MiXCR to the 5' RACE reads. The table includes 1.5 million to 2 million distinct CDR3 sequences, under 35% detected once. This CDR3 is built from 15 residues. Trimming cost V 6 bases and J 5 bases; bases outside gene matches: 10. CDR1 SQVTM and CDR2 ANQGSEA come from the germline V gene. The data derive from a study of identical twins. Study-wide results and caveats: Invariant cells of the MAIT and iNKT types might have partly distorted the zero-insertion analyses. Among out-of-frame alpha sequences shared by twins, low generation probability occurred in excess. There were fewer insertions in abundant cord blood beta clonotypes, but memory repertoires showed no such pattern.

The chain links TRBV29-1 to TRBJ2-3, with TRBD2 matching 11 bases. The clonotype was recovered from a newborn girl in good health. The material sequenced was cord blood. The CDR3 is CSVVISGRAEDTQYF. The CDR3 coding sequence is TGCAGCGTCGTCATTAGCGGGAGGGCAGAAGATACGCAGTATTTT.